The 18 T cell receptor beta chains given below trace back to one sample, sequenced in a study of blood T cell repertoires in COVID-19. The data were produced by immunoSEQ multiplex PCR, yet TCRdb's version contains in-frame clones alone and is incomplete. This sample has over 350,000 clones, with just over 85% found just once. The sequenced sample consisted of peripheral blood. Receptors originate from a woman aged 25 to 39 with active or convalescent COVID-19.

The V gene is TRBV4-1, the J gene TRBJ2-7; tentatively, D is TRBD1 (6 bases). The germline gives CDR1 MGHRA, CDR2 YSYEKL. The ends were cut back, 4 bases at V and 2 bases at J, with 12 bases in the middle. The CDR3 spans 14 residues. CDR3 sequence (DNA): TGCGCCAGCAGCCCTCGGGACACTGCCTACGAGCAGTACTTC. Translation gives CASSPRDTAYEQYF.

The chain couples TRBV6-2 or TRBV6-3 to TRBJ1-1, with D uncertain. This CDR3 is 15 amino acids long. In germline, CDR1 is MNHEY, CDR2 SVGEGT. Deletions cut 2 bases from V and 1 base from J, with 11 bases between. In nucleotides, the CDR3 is TGTGCCAGCAGTTACCGACGCGGAGGGAACACTGAAGCTTTCTTT. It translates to CASSYRRGGNTEAFF.

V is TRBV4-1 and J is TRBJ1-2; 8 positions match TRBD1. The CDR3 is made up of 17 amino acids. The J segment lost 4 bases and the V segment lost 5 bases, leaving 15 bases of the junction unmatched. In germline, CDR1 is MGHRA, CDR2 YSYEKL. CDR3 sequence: CASSKPGQGGLGYGYTF. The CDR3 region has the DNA TGCGCCAGCAGCAAACCCGGACAGGGCGGGTTGGGCTATGGCTACACCTTC.

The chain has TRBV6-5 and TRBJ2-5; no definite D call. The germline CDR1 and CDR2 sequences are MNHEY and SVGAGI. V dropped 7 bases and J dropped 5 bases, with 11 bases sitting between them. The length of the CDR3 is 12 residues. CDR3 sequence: CASTPPSETQYF. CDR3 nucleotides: TGTGCCAGCACCCCTCCTTCCGAGACCCAGTACTTC.

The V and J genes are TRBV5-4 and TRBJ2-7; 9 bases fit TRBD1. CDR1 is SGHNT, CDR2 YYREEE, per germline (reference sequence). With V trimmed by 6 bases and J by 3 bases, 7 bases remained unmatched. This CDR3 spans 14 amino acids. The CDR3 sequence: CASNQQGAIYEQYF. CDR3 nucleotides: TGTGCCAGCAACCAACAGGGGGCCATCTACGAGCAGTACTTC.

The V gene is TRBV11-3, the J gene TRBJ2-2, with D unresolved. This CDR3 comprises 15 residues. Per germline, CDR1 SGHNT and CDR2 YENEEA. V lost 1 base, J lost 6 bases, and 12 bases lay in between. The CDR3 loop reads CASSLGALPAGELFF. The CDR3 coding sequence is TGTGCCAGCAGCTTAGGGGCCCTCCCCGCCGGGGAGCTGTTTTTT.

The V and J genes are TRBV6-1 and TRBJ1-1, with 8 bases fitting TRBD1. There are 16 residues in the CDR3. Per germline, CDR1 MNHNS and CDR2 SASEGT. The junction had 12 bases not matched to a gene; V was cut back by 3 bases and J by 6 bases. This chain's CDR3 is CASSEGGWTGSAEAFF. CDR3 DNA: TGTGCCAGCAGTGAGGGGGGTTGGACAGGGAGCGCTGAAGCTTTCTTT.

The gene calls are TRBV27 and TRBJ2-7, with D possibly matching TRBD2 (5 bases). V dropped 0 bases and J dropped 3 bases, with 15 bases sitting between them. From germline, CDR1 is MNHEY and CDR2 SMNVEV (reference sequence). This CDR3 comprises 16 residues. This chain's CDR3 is CASSLSVSGGIYEQYF. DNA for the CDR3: TGTGCCAGCAGTTTATCGGTAAGCGGAGGTATCTACGAGCAGTACTTC.

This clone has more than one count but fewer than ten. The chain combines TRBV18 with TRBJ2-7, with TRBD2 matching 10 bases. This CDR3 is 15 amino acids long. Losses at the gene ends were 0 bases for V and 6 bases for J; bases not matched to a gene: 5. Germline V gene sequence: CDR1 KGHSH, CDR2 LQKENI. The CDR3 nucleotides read TGTGCCAGCTCACCACCAGCGGGAGGGCCGGTCGAGCAGTACTTC. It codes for CASSPPAGGPVEQYF. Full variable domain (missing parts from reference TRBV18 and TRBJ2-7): NAGVMQNPRHLVRRRGQEARLRCSPMKGHSHVYWYRQLPEEGLKFMVYLQKENIIDESGMPKERFSAEFPKEGPSILRIQQVVRGDSAAYFCASSPPAGGPVEQYFGPGTRLTVT.

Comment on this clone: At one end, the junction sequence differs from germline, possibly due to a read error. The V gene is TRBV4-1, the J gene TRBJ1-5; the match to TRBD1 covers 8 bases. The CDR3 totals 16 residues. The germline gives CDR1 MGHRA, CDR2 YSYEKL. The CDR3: CASSQVHPGGKQPQHF. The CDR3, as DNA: TGCGCCAGCAGCCAAGTCCATCCAGGGGGCAAACAGCCCCAGCATTTT.

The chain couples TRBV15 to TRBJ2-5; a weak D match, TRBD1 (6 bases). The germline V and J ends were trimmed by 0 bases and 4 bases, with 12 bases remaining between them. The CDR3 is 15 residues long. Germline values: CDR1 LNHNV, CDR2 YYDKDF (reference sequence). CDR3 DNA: TGTGCCACCAGCAGAGATAGAGGGGGTGCAGAGACCCAGTACTTC. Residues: CATSRDRGGAETQYF. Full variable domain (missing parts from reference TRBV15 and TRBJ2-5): DAMVIQNPRYQVTQFGKPVTLSCSQTLNHNVMYWYQQKSSQAPKLLFHYYDKDFNNEADTPDNFQSRRPNTSFCFLDIRSPGLGDTAMYLCATSRDRGGAETQYFGPGTRLLVL.

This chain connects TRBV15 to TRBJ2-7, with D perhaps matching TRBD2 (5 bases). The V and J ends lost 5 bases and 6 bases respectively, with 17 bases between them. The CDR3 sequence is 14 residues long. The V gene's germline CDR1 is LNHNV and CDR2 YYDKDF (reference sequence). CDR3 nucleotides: TGTGCCACCAGCGCCTCGAGGTCGACTATCGAGCAGTACTTC. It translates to CATSASRSTIEQYF. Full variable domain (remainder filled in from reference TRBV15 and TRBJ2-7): DAMVIQNPRYQVTQFGKPVTLSCSQTLNHNVMYWYQQKSSQAPKLLFHYYDKDFNNEADTPDNFQSRRPNTSFCFLDIRSPGLGDTAMYLCATSASRSTIEQYFGPGTRLTVT.

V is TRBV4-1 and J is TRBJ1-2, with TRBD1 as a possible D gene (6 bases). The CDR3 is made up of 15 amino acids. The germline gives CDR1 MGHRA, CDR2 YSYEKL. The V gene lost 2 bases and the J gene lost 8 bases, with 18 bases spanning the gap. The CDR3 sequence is CASSQSQGETGGYTF. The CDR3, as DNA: TGCGCCAGCAGCCAATCACAGGGAGAGACGGGCGGCTACACCTTC.

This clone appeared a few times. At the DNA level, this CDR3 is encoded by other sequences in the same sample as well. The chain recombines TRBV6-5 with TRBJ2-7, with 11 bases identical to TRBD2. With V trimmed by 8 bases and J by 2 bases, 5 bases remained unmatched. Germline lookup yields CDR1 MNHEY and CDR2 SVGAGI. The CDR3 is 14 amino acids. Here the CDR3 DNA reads TGTGCCAGCCGATTGACTAGCGGGACCTACGAGCAGTACTTC. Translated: CASRLTSGTYEQYF.

The CDR3 DNA is TGTGCCAGCAGTCTGACACCTGAAGCTTTCTTT. This encodes CASSLTPEAFF. The chain carries TRBV2 and TRBJ1-1; D gene unclear. There are 11 residues in the CDR3. V was trimmed by 5 bases and J by 6 bases, leaving 7 bases between them. CDR1 and CDR2 from the germline V gene are SNHLY and FYNNEI.

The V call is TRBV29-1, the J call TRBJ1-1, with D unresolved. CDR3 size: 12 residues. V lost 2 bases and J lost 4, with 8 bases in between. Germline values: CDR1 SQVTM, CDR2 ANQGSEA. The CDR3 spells CSVEFGRTEAFF. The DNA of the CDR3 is TGCAGCGTTGAATTTGGGCGCACTGAAGCTTTCTTT.

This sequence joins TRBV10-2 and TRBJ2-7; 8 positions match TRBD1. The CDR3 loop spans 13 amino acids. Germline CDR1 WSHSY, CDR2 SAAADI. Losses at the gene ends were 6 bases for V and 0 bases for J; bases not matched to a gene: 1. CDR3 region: CASRGQDSYEQYF. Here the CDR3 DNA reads TGCGCCAGCAGGGGACAGGACTCCTACGAGCAGTACTTC.

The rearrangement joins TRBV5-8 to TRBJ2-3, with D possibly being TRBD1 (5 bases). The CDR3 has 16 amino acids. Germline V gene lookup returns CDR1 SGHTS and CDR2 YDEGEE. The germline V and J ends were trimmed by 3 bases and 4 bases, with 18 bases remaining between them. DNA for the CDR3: TGTGCCAGCAGCTCAGGGCGACCCCGGCGAGCAGATACGCAGTATTTT. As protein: CASSSGRPRRADTQYF.